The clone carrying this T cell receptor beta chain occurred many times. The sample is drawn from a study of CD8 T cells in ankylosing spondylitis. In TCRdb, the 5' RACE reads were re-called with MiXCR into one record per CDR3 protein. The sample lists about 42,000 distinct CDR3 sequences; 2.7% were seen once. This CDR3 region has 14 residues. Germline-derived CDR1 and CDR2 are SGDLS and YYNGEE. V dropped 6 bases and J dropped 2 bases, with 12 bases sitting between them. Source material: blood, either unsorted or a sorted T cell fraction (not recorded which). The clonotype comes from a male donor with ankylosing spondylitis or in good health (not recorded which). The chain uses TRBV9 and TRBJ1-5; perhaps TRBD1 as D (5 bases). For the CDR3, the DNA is TGTGCCAGCAACCGGGGGGGAGGCAATCAGCCCCAGCATTTT. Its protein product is CASNRGGGNQPQHF.